What follows are 8 T cell receptor beta chains derived from one specimen sequenced in a study of shared clonotypes between healthy human individuals. Assay: immunoSEQ multiplex PCR; the TCRdb copy retains only in-frame clones and omits some. The sample holds more than 550,000 clones, roughly 91% seen once. The sequenced material came from memory CD8+ T cells from PBMCs. Subset in this sample: CD45RO+ cells pooled with CCR7-negative TemRA cells. These receptors came from a man younger than 35 in good health. Some clones in this sample may be carry-over from other donors' samples.

The CDR3 here is CASSPTGGIYNEQFF. The CDR3 DNA follows: TGTGCCAGCAGCCCTACAGGGGGTATCTACAATGAGCAGTTCTTC. V is TRBV5-6 and J is TRBJ2-1; 8 bases map to TRBD1. The CDR3 spans 15 residues. V lost 4 bases and J lost 3; bases outside the gene matches: 6. Germline CDR1 is SGHDT and CDR2 is YYEEEE.

The genes are TRBV28 and TRBJ2-7, with TRBD1 as a possible D gene (7 bases). Per germline, CDR1 MDHEN and CDR2 SYDVKM. CDR3 length equals 13 residues. Trimming left V 5 bases short and J 11 bases short, with 19 bases between. The CDR3 region is CASSPVRRGVEYF. The CDR3 coding sequence is TGTGCCAGCAGTCCCGTCCGCAGGGGGGTCGAGTACTTC.

The rearrangement links TRBV9 to TRBJ1-4, with D possibly TRBD1 on 5 matching bases. Germline V CDR1 and CDR2: SGDLS, YYNGEE. V lost 2 bases to trimming and J lost 10 bases, with 9 bases between them. This CDR3 region has 12 residues. CDR3 in amino acids: CASSVGDGKLFF. CDR3 bases: TGTGCCAGCAGCGTTGGGGACGGAAAACTGTTTTTT.

The chain couples TRBV6-6 to TRBJ2-1; TRBD1 is a possible D gene (6 bases). The V end lost 6 bases, the J end lost 5 bases, and 14 bases lay between the germline ends. Per the germline V gene, CDR1 is MNHNY and CDR2 is SVGAGI (reference sequence). There are 14 residues in the CDR3. The CDR3 DNA sequence: TGTGCCAGCAGAGGCTGGGGGCCGAACAATGAGCAGTTCTTC. Its protein is CASRGWGPNNEQFF.

V is TRBV15 and J is TRBJ2-5, with 9 bases that match TRBD2. The V and J ends lost 1 base and 5 bases, in that order; junction bases with no gene match: 11. CDR3 size: 17 residues. Germline V gene data show CDR1 as LNHNV and CDR2 as YYDKDF (reference sequence). CDR3 nucleotides: TGTGCCACCAGCAGAGGTGCGGCGGGAGGGCTGGAGGAGACCCAGTACTTC. It yields the protein CATSRGAAGGLEETQYF.

The chain links TRBV9 to TRBJ2-7, with TRBD2 identical over 11 bases. The CDR3 is made up of 14 amino acids. The V and J ends lost 4 bases and 4 bases, in that order; junction bases with no gene match: 4. In germline, CDR1 is SGDLS, CDR2 YYNGEE. The CDR3 sequence is CASSPLAGGYEQYF. The CDR3 DNA reads TGTGCCAGCAGCCCCCTAGCGGGAGGATACGAGCAGTACTTC.

Turning to this clone: This sample also contains other DNA sequences that code for the same CDR3. The chain has TRBV7-9 and TRBJ2-7; the match to TRBD2 covers 8 bases. The V and J ends lost 5 bases and 1 base, in that order; junction bases with no gene match: 4. CDR1 is SEHNR and CDR2 is FQNEAQ in the germline V gene (reference sequence). This CDR3 has 14 residues. The CDR3 nucleotides read TGTGCCAGCAGCGGATTAGCGGGGTCCTACGAGCAGTACTTC. Translating it yields CASSGLAGSYEQYF.

The chain links TRBV7-9 to TRBJ1-4; D ambiguous. This CDR3 contains 17 residues. Germline V gene lookup returns CDR1 SEHNR and CDR2 FQNEAQ (reference sequence). Trimming took off 3 bases at V and 0 bases at J, with 14 bases between the two ends. The CDR3 coding sequence is TGTGCCAGCAGCTTTCGGGGAGCCGACGCAACTAATGAAAAACTGTTTTTT. Residues: CASSFRGADATNEKLFF.